This is a list of T cell receptor beta chains from one sample in a study of blood T cell repertoires in COVID-19. TCRdb's copy holds only in-frame clones and misses some; the assay was immunoSEQ multiplex PCR. Among approximately 300,000 clones listed, roughly nine tenths were seen once. Sample: peripheral blood. The receptors originated from a young man who had recovered from COVID-19. The CDR3 runs from the conserved cysteine through the conserved F or W. A D gene is named only where the DNA matches it firmly. Where a row states a size, it is once, few, many or the class of an expanded clone; other rows omit it.

V gene	J gene	D gene	clone size	CDR3 DNA	CDR3 protein
TRBV5-4	TRBJ2-5	TRBD2	.	TGTGCCAGCAGCTTGGTCGTGACTAGCGGGAGCACAGAGACCCAGTACTTC	CASSLVVTSGSTETQYF
TRBV27	TRBJ2-2	.	.	TGTGCCAGCCGATACTCCATGGACACCGCGAACACCGGGGAGCTGTTTTTT	CASRYSMDTANTGELFF
TRBV7-7	TRBJ2-2	.	.	TGTGCCAGCAGCCCAAACATCAACACCGGGGAGCTGTTTTTT	CASSPNINTGELFF
TRBV4-1	TRBJ2-3	TRBD2	.	TGCGCCAGCAGCTACCTTGGAACAAGCGGGAGTAGGGTAGATACGCAGTATTTT	CASSYLGTSGSRVDTQYF
TRBV6-5	TRBJ2-7	.	.	TGTGCCAGCAGTTACGCCGGGACTGAGTCCTACGAGCAGTACTTC	CASSYAGTESYEQYF
TRBV30	TRBJ1-5	TRBD1	.	TGTGCCTGGAGTGTACGACTGGGGACAGGGCATCAGCCCCAGCATTTT	CAWSVRLGTGHQPQHF
TRBV18	TRBJ2-2	TRBD2	few	TGTGCCAGCTCACCACAAGGGACTAGCGGGAGCACCGGGGAGCTGTTTTTT	CASSPQGTSGSTGELFF
TRBV19	TRBJ1-2	.	.	TGTGCCAGTAGTCCCCACTCCCGGGTTCACTATGGCTACACCTTC	CASSPHSRVHYGYTF
TRBV3-1/TRBV3-2	TRBJ2-7	.	.	TGTGCCAGCAGCCTCACACCAGGGGAAGGCTACTCCTACGAGCAGTACTTC	CASSLTPGEGYSYEQYF
TRBV30	TRBJ1-2	.	few	TGTGCCTGGAGTCCCCGAGGGACTCCTAACTATGGCTACACCTTC	CAWSPRGTPNYGYTF
TRBV10-3	TRBJ1-1	TRBD1	.	TGTGCCATCAGTGGGACAGGGGAGAACACTGAAGCTTTCTTT	CAISGTGENTEAFF
TRBV7-6	TRBJ1-2	.	.	TGTGCCAGCAGCTTAGGCGAGGGAGCGAACTATGGCTACACCTTC	CASSLGEGANYGYTF
TRBV7-9	TRBJ2-7	.	once	TGTGCCAGCAGCTTGAACCGGGACTCCTCCCCGACCTACGAGCAGTACTTC	CASSLNRDSSPTYEQYF
TRBV11-2	TRBJ1-3	.	.	TGTGCCAGCAGCTTAACAGGGTCCTCTGGAAACACCATATATTTT	CASSLTGSSGNTIYF
TRBV18	TRBJ2-2	TRBD1	few	TGTGCCAGCTCACCACAGGGGACAGCCAACACCGGGGAGCTGTTTTTT	CASSPQGTANTGELFF
TRBV11-2	TRBJ2-2	TRBD1	.	TGTGCCAGCAGCTTAGGTCAGGCGGACAGGGGGCGAGGGGAGCTGTTTTTT	CASSLGQADRGRGELFF